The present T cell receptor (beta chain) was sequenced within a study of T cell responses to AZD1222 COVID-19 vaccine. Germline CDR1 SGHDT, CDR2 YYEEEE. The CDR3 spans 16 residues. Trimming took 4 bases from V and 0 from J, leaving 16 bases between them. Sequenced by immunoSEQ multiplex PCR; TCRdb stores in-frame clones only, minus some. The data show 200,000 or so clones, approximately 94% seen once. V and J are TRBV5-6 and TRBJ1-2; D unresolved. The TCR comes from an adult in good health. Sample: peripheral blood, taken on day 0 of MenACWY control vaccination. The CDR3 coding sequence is TGTGCCAGCAGCCCCCGATTCCTTGTTTCTAACTATGGCTACACCTTC. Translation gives CASSPRFLVSNYGYTF.